This TCR beta chain was sequenced in a study of shared clonotypes between healthy human individuals. The assay used deep level. Data came from immunoSEQ multiplex PCR; TCRdb stores just in-frame clones and leaves some out. The sample consists of some 1 million clones, about three quarters of them appearing once. The J segment lost 3 bases and the V segment lost 5 bases, leaving 13 bases of the junction unmatched. This CDR3 region has 17 residues. The germline gives CDR1 SGHTA, CDR2 FQGNSA. Donors were healthy HIV-negative adults without recent acute infections or vaccinations. This clone was recorded a few times. Its matching antigen is unknown. Study-level findings and limits: Richness estimates generally favored naive over memory subsets.

Sequenced: memory CD4+ T cells sorted from blood. Subset: CD45RA-negative fraction. The TCR originated in a man younger than 35 in good health. This sequence joins TRBV7-2 and TRBJ2-3, with 8 bases lining up with TRBD2. The CDR3 DNA sequence: TGTGCCAGCAGCAGCGGGAGAAAAGGGGAAGTAACAGATACGCAGTATTTT. This codes for CASSSGRKGEVTDTQYF.